This T cell receptor beta chain came from a study of T-cell reconstitution after alpha-beta-depleted transplantation in children. V lost 0 bases to trimming and J lost 3 bases, with 5 bases between them. CDR3 length: 13 residues. Germline loops: CDR1 LGHDT, CDR2 YNNKEL (reference sequence). This clonotype was observed a few times. Its antigen is still unknown. Findings and caveats of the study: At one year after transplant, newly produced T cells mostly accounted for T-cell counts and diversity.

This sample's TCRbeta library carried unique molecular identifier barcodes. MiXCR, run by TCRdb on the PCR reads, gives a single entry per CDR3 protein. This sample has approximately 980,000 distinct CDR3 sequences; about 29% occur once, and the top ten carry about 28%. The TCR sequence derives from a boy under three years old who had a stem cell transplant for SCID, so the T cells may come from the graft donor. Source: PBMCs, mostly from graft donor cells, taken 360 days after TCRalphabeta/CD19-depleted stem cell transplant. The chain links TRBV3-1 to TRBJ1-2; D is uncertain. This chain's CDR3 is CASSQDRYYGYTF. The CDR3 DNA reads TGTGCCAGCAGCCAAGACAGGTACTATGGCTACACCTTC.